This is a list of T cell receptor beta chains from one sample in a study of shared clonotypes between healthy human individuals. TCRdb's table, derived via immunoSEQ multiplex PCR, lists solely in-frame clones and lacks some. Seen here are 1,100,000 or so clones, 78% observed once, and the top ten hold approximately 0.5%. The sequenced sample was memory CD4+ T cells from PBMCs. These receptors all come from a man between 18 and 35 years old in good health. Some clones in this sample may be carry-over from other donors' samples. Both conserved end residues are part of each CDR3. D genes are given only for firm matches. A clone size is listed for some rows: how often the clone was seen (once, few, many), or a class if it is expanded.

TGTGCCAGCAGCTTCACCGTTGTCGGGCAGTACTTC	CASSFTVVGQYF	TRBV11-2	TRBJ2-7	-	-
TGTGCCAGCACCCTAGGGAGCACAGATACGCAGTATTTT	CASTLGSTDTQYF	TRBV9	TRBJ2-3	-	-
TGTGCCAGCAGCTTAGTTCGTGGGACCATGAACACTGAAGCTTTCTTT	CASSLVRGTMNTEAFF	TRBV7-2	TRBJ1-1	-	-
TGTGCCAGCAGCCAAGATAGGGCCATTCCTTCGGGTGGCTACACCTTC	CASSQDRAIPSGGYTF	TRBV4-2	TRBJ1-2	-	-
TGTGCCAGCAGCGTATGGGAGATCACAGATACGCAGTATTTT	CASSVWEITDTQYF	TRBV9	TRBJ2-3	-	-
TGTGCCAGCAGCCCCCGGACAGGGGGGAACATTCAGTACTTC	CASSPRTGGNIQYF	TRBV11-2	TRBJ2-4	-	TRBD1
TGCGCCAGCAGTACAGATGCGCGGTCTGGAAACACCATATATTTT	CASSTDARSGNTIYF	TRBV5-1	TRBJ1-3	-	-
TGTGCCAGCTCCCGCGGGACAGATAATCAGCCCCAGCATTTT	CASSRGTDNQPQHF	TRBV18	TRBJ1-5	few	TRBD1
TGTGCCAGCAGAGGGGACGCCAGCTCCTACAATGAGCAGTTCTTC	CASRGDASSYNEQFF	TRBV5-5	TRBJ2-1	-	-
TGTGCCAGCTCACCACTGGGGTACCAAGAGACCCAGTACTTC	CASSPLGYQETQYF	TRBV18	TRBJ2-5	-	-
TGTGCCAGCAGTGGGGGACTCGCGAGTGGGGCCACCGGGGAGCTGTTTTTT	CASSGGLASGATGELFF	TRBV5-4	TRBJ2-2	-	-
TGCGCCAGCCGATCACTAGCCATTTTCACAGATACGCAGTATTTT	CASRSLAIFTDTQYF	TRBV5-1	TRBJ2-3	-	-
TGCGCCAGCAGCTTGGCCGCTCGAGAGCAGTTCTTC	CASSLAAREQFF	TRBV5-1	TRBJ2-1	-	-
TGTGCCAGCAGCCCCGTAGGCGGGGTCAAAGAGACCCAGTACTTC	CASSPVGGVKETQYF	TRBV5-4	TRBJ2-5	-	-
TGTGCCAGCAGCTCTACCACTGGAGGCAATGAGCAGTTCTTC	CASSSTTGGNEQFF	TRBV14	TRBJ2-1	-	-
TGTGCCAGCAGCGGTCCCACGGGACAGGGTTTCGAGACCCAGTACTTC	CASSGPTGQGFETQYF	TRBV6-6	TRBJ2-5	-	TRBD1